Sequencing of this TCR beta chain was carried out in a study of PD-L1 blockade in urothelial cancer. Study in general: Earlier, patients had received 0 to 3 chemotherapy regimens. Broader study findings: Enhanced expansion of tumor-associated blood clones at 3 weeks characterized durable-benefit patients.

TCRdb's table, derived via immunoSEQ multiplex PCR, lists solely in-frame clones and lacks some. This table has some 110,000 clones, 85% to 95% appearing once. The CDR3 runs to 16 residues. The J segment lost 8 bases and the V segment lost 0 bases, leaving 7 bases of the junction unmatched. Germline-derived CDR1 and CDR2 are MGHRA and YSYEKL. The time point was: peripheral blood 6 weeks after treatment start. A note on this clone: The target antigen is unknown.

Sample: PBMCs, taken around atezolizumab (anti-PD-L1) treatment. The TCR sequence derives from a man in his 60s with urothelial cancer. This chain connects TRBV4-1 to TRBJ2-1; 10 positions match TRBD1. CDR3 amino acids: CASSQEDRGVRDEQFF. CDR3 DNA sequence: TGCGCCAGCAGCCAAGAGGACAGGGGGGTTAGGGATGAGCAGTTCTTC.